These T cell receptor beta chains were read from a single sample in a study of early T cells in non-severe SARS-CoV-2 infection. From the 5' RACE reads, TCRdb called clonotypes with MiXCR, one entry per CDR3 protein. The sample holds over 55,000 distinct CDR3 sequences; roughly 12% are singletons and the top ten take roughly 3.1%. Sample: whole blood. The receptor source for this set is an adult who was a healthcare worker with PCR-confirmed SARS-CoV-2 infection or an uninfected control (not recorded which). The CDR3 runs from the conserved cysteine through the conserved F or W. D genes are given only for firm matches. Not every row has a clone size; where given, it reads once, few, many or a size class.

>.|.|TRBJ2-2|TRBV20-1
CSAREAAGELFF
TGCAGTGCTAGAGAGGCCGCCGGGGAGCTGTTTTTT
>TRBD2|.|TRBJ2-7|TRBV3-1
CASSQGLSGGSSYEQYF
TGTGCCAGCAGCCAAGGTTTAAGCGGGGGGAGCTCCTACGAGCAGTACTTC
>.|.|TRBJ2-5|TRBV12-3/TRBV12-4
CASSSGLQGAQYF
TGTGCCAGCAGTTCGGGTCTCCAAGGGGCCCAGTACTTC
>.|.|TRBJ2-2|TRBV3-1
CASSQSIGELFF
TGTGCCAGCAGCCAATCCATCGGGGAGCTGTTTTTT
>TRBD2|.|TRBJ2-1|TRBV14
CASSHGASGGAIVYNEQFF
TGTGCCAGCAGCCACGGGGCTAGCGGGGGGGCAATTGTCTACAATGAGCAGTTCTTC
>TRBD1|many|TRBJ2-3|TRBV6-5
CASSSRRQGTDTQYF
TGTGCCAGCAGTTCCCGTCGACAGGGAACAGATACGCAGTATTTT
>.|.|TRBJ2-3|TRBV30
CAWTLKVAGTDTQYF
TGTGCCTGGACCCTGAAGGTAGCAGGGACAGATACGCAGTATTTT
>.|many|TRBJ1-1|TRBV7-9
CASSLENTEAFF
TGTGCCAGCAGCTTAGAAAACACTGAAGCTTTCTTT
>TRBD2|.|TRBJ2-1|TRBV7-9
CASSTPRTSGAYNEQFF
TGTGCCAGCAGCACTCCCCGAACTAGCGGGGCCTACAATGAGCAGTTCTTC
>TRBD1|many|TRBJ1-4|TRBV29-1
CSVGQGSEKLFF
TGCAGCGTGGGACAGGGATCTGAAAAACTGTTTTTT
>.|few|TRBJ1-1|TRBV29-1
CSVGVGVNTEAFF
TGCAGCGTTGGTGTAGGCGTGAACACTGAAGCTTTCTTT
>.|.|TRBJ2-3|TRBV20-1
CSARVGASTDTQYF
TGCAGTGCTAGGGTGGGGGCTAGCACAGATACGCAGTATTTT
>TRBD1|few|TRBJ1-2|TRBV27
CASSLSWPGTGGHGYTF
TGTGCCAGCAGTTTATCATGGCCCGGGACAGGGGGCCATGGCTACACCTTC
>TRBD1|few|TRBJ2-3|TRBV6-1
CASSDPRGRPGDTQYF
TGTGCCAGCAGTGATCCTAGGGGGCGCCCCGGAGATACGCAGTATTTT
>.|many|TRBJ2-6|TRBV7-8
CASSVPTGMSGANVLTF
TGTGCCAGCAGCGTACCCACAGGGATGTCGGGGGCCAACGTCCTGACTTTC
>TRBD2|many|TRBJ2-7|TRBV29-1
CSVGGTSGALPNYEQYF
TGCAGCGTAGGGGGGACTAGCGGGGCTCTCCCGAACTACGAGCAGTACTTC
>TRBD2|many|TRBJ2-1|TRBV3-1
CASSQGSGSGQFF
TGTGCCAGCAGCCAAGGAAGCGGGAGTGGGCAGTTCTTC
>.|many|TRBJ1-6|TRBV6-5
CASSLMAAQESPLHF
TGTGCCAGCAGCCTAATGGCAGCTCAAGAATCACCCCTCCACTTT
>.|many|TRBJ1-1|TRBV28
CASSSPPGARGNTEAFF
TGTGCCAGCAGTTCCCCACCAGGGGCCCGAGGGAACACTGAAGCTTTCTTT
>.|many|TRBJ1-1|TRBV7-9
CASRKRGRTEAFF
TGTGCCAGCAGAAAAAGGGGGAGGACTGAAGCTTTCTTT
>.|many|TRBJ2-7|TRBV7-9
CASSPLSSTYEQYF
TGTGCCAGCAGCCCCCTCAGCTCCACGTACGAGCAGTACTTC
>.|.|TRBJ2-6|TRBV28
CASRGSGFSGANVLTF
TGTGCCAGCAGAGGGAGCGGTTTCTCTGGGGCCAACGTCCTGACTTTC
>TRBD1|many|TRBJ2-7|TRBV10-2
CASRGTATYEQYF
TGCGCCAGCAGAGGGACAGCGACCTACGAGCAGTACTTC
>.|.|TRBJ2-7|TRBV20-1
CSAPQGPTYEQYF
TGCAGTGCTCCCCAGGGGCCCACCTACGAGCAGTACTTC
>.|.|TRBJ2-1|TRBV7-3
CASSLLQGNEQFF
TGTGCCAGCAGCCTGTTACAGGGCAATGAGCAGTTCTTC
>TRBD2|few|TRBJ2-1|TRBV28
CASRQTGTSGSDEQFF
TGTGCCAGCAGACAAACCGGGACTAGCGGGAGTGATGAGCAGTTCTTC
>.|few|TRBJ2-1|TRBV28
CASSGPYNEQFF
TGTGCCAGCAGTGGACCCTACAATGAGCAGTTCTTC
>.|many|TRBJ2-3|TRBV2
CASSEGIGSSTDTQYF
TGTGCCAGCAGTGAAGGGATTGGATCTAGCACAGATACGCAGTATTTT
>.|many|TRBJ2-4|TRBV7-9
CASSLTVLGAKNIQYF
TGTGCCAGCAGTTTGACAGTCCTGGGAGCCAAAAACATTCAGTACTTC
>TRBD2|.|TRBJ2-3|TRBV7-9
CASSLPAGDTDTQYF
TGTGCCAGCAGCTTACCAGCGGGGGACACAGATACGCAGTATTTT
>.|few|TRBJ2-3|TRBV2
CASSEWGTSTDTQYF
TGTGCCAGCAGTGAGTGGGGTACTAGCACAGATACGCAGTATTTT
>.|many|TRBJ2-1|TRBV24-1
CATSNRVTVNEQFF
TGTGCCACCAGTAACAGGGTAACGGTGAATGAGCAGTTCTTC
>.|many|TRBJ2-7|TRBV28
CASSLFGQGRYEQYF
TGTGCCAGCAGTTTATTTGGTCAGGGACGCTACGAGCAGTACTTC
>.|few|TRBJ1-2|TRBV28
CASRSDYGYTF
TGTGCCAGCAGGAGCGACTATGGCTACACCTTC
>TRBD2|many|TRBJ2-2|TRBV20-1
CSARDASGGVRTGELFF
TGCAGTGCTAGAGATGCTAGCGGGGGAGTACGGACCGGGGAGCTGTTTTTT
>.|.|TRBJ2-3|TRBV5-1
CASNIAGTDTQYF
TGCGCCAGCAACATAGCCGGCACAGATACGCAGTATTTT
>TRBD2|many|TRBJ2-1|TRBV7-3
CASSLTTAGGYNEQFF
TGTGCCAGCAGCTTAACAACAGCGGGGGGGTACAATGAGCAGTTCTTC
>TRBD1|.|TRBJ1-1|TRBV12-3/TRBV12-4
CASSPWPQGQNTEAFF
TGTGCCAGCAGTCCTTGGCCACAGGGGCAGAACACTGAAGCTTTCTTT
>.|many|TRBJ2-3|TRBV7-6
CASSNSLADTQYF
TGTGCCAGCAGCAACTCCCTAGCGGATACGCAGTATTTT